This T cell receptor beta chain was sequenced for a study of a mutant IDH1 vaccine in newly diagnosed glioma. Here immunoSEQ multiplex PCR was the method, and the copy in TCRdb shows in-frame clones only, minus some. In the table there are about 35,000 clones, just under 90% of which are singletons. Concerning this clone itself: Its target is not known.

Time point here: week 47, end of study. Every vaccination contained 300 ug of the mutant IDH1 20-mer peptide and was paired with topical imiquimod. In germline, CDR1 is LGHNA, CDR2 YNFKEQ. V trimming: 1 base; J trimming: 4 bases; junction bases outside the gene matches: 6. The CDR3 loop spans 16 amino acids. The TCR was taken from a woman in her twenties or thirties with glioma. Sequencing was performed on PBMCs, taken from a glioma patient whose treatment included an IDH1 peptide vaccine. This chain uses TRBV4-2 with TRBJ1-2; 10 bases are shared with TRBD1. This CDR3 is CASSQGGTGESYGYTF. For the CDR3, the DNA is TGTGCCAGCAGCCAAGGGGGGACAGGGGAAAGCTATGGCTACACCTTC.